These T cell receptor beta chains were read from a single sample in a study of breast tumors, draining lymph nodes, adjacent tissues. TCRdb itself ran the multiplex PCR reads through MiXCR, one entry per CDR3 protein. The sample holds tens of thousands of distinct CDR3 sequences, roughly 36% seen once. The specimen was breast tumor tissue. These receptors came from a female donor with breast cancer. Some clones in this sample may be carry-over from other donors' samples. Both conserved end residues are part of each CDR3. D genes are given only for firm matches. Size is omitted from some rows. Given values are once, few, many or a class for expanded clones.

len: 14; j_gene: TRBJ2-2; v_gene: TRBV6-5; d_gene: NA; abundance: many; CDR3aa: CASRRDPGTGELFF; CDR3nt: TGTGCCAGCAGACGGGACCCGGGCACCGGGGAGCTGTTTTTT
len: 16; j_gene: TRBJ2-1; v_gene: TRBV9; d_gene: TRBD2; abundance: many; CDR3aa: CASSVAGTSGYNEQFF; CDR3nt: TGTGCCAGCAGCGTAGCAGGGACTAGCGGATACAATGAGCAGTTCTTC
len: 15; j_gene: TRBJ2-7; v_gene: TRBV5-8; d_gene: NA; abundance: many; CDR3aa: CASSLGGFPPYEQYF; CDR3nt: TGTGCCAGCAGCTTGGGGGGGTTCCCACCCTACGAGCAGTACTTC
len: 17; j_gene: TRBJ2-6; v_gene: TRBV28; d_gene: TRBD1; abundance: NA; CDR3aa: CASSLGTGGKGANVLTF; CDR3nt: TGTGCCAGCAGTTTAGGGACAGGGGGGAAGGGGGCCAACGTCCTGACTTTC
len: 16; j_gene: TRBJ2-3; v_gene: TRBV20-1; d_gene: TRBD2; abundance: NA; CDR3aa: CSASRRTSASTDTQYF; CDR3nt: TGCAGTGCTAGTCGTCGGACTAGCGCTAGCACAGATACGCAGTATTTT
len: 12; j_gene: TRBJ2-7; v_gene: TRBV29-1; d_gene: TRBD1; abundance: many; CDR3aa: CSGRDRVNEQYF; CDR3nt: TGCAGCGGCCGGGACAGGGTTAACGAGCAGTACTTC
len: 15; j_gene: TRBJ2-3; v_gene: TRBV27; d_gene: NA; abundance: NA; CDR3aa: CASSFRAQLPDTQYF; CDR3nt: TGTGCCAGCAGTTTTCGGGCGCAACTACCAGATACGCAGTATTTT
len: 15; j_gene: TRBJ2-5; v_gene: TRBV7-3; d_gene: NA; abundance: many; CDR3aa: CASSLSASPQETQYF; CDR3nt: TGTGCCAGCAGCTTATCGGCTAGTCCCCAAGAGACCCAGTACTTC
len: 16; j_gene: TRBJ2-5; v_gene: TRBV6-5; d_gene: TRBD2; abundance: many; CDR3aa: CASSYSRTSGTETQYF; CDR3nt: TGTGCCAGCAGTTACTCGAGGACTAGCGGGACAGAGACCCAGTACTTC
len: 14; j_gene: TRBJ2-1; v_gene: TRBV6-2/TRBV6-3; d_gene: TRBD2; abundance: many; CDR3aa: CASRRLAGINEQFF; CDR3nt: TGTGCCAGCAGACGACTAGCGGGAATAAATGAGCAGTTCTTC
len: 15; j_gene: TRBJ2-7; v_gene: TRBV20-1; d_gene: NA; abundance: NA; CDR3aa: CSAETNRGNSYEQYF; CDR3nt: TGCAGTGCCGAAACTAACCGGGGGAACTCCTACGAGCAGTACTTC
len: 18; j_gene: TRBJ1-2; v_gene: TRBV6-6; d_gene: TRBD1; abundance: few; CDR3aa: CASSYVGQGPGGDYGYTF; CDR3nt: TGTGCCAGCAGTTACGTGGGACAGGGGCCCGGGGGGGACTATGGCTACACCTTC
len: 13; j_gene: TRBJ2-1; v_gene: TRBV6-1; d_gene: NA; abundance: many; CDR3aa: CASSDRSWDEQFF; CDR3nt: TGTGCCAGCAGTGATCGATCCTGGGATGAGCAGTTCTTC
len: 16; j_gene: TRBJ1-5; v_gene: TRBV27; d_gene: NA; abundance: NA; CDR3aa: CASSLPSGLVIQPQHF; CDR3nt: TGTGCCAGCAGTTTACCTTCAGGGTTAGTTATTCAGCCCCAGCATTTT
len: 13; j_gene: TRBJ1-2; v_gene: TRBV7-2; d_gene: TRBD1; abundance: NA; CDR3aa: CASSLGDRVGYTF; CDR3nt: TGTGCCAGCAGCTTAGGGGACAGGGTCGGCTACACCTTC
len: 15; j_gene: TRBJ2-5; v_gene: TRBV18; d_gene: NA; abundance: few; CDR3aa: CASSGIAGKQETQYF; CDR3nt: TGTGCCAGCTCAGGGATCGCGGGCAAGCAAGAGACCCAGTACTTC
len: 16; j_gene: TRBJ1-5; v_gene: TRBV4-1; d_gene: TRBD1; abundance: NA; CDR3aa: CASSQDRTGSNQPQHF; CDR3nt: TGCGCCAGCAGCCAAGATAGGACAGGCTCTAATCAGCCCCAGCATTTT
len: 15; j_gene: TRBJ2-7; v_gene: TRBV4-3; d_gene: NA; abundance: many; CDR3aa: CASSPAGGLIDEQYF; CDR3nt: TGCGCCAGCAGCCCAGCAGGCGGCCTCATTGACGAGCAGTACTTC
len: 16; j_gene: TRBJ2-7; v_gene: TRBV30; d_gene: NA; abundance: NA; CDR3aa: CAWSNYRVERDNEQYF; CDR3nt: TGTGCCTGGAGTAACTACAGGGTAGAGCGGGACAACGAGCAGTACTTC
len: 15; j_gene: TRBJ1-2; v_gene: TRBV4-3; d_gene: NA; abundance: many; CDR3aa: CASSPGTPFNYGYTF; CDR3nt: TGCGCCAGCAGCCCCGGGACCCCCTTTAACTATGGCTACACCTTC
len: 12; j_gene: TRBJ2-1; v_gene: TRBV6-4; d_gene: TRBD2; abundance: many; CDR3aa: CARRIAGNEQFF; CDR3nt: TGTGCCAGGCGAATAGCGGGCAATGAGCAGTTCTTC
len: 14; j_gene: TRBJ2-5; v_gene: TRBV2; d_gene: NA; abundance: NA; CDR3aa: CASQARVQGETQYF; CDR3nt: TGTGCCAGCCAAGCCCGGGTCCAGGGGGAGACCCAGTACTTC
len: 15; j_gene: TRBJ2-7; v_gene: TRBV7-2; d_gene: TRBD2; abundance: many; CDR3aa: CASSPLAGRSYEQYF; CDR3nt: TGTGCCAGCAGCCCACTAGCGGGACGCTCCTACGAGCAGTACTTC
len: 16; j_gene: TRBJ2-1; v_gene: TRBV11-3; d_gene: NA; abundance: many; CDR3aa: CASSLGPGTGGNEQFF; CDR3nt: TGTGCCAGCAGCTTAGGACCCGGGACTGGCGGCAATGAGCAGTTCTTC
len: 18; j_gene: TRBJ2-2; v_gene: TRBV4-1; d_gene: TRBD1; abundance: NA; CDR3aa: CASSQYTGGTGSTGELFF; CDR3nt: TGCGCCAGCAGCCAATACACCGGGGGGACAGGGAGCACCGGGGAGCTGTTTTTT
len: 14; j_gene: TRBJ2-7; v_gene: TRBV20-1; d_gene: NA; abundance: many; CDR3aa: CSARGRTVSYEQYF; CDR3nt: TGCAGTGCCCGGGGGCGGACAGTCTCCTACGAGCAGTACTTC
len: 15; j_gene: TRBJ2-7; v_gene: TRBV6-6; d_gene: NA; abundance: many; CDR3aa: CASSYSGTDSYEQYF; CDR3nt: TGTGCCAGCAGTTACTCGGGGACCGACTCCTACGAGCAGTACTTC
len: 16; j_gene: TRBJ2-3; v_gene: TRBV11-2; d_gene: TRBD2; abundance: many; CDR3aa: CASSRLAGGGTDTQYF; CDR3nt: TGTGCCAGCAGCAGACTAGCGGGAGGTGGCACAGATACGCAGTATTTT